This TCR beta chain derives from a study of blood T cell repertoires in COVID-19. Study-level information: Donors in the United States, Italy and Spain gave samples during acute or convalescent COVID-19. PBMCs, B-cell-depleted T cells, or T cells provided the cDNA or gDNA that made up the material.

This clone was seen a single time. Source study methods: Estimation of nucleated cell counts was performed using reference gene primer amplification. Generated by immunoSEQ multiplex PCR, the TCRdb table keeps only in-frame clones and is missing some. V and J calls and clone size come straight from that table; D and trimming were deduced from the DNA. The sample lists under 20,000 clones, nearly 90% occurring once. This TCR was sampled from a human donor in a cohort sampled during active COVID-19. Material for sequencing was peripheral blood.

In DNA, the CDR3 is TGTGCCAGCTCACCCCTGCCTAGCGAGGAGCAGTACTTC. It codes for CASSPLPSEEQYF. The chain joins TRBV18 to TRBJ2-7; tentatively, D is TRBD2 (6 bases). The germline CDR1 and CDR2 sequences are KGHSH and LQKENI. The CDR3 runs 13 residues. V shed 3 bases and J shed 7 bases, with 13 bases lying between them.